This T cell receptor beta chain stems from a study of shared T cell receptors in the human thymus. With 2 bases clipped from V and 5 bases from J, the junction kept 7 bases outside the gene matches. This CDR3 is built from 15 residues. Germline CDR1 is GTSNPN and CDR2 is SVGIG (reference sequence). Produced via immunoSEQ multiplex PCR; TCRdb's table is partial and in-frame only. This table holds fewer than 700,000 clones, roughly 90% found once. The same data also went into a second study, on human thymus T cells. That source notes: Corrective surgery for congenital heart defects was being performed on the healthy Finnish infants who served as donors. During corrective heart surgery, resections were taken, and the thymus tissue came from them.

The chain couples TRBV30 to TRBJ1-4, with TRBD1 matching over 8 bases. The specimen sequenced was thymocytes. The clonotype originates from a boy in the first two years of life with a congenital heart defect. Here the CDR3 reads CAWSPRGRGNEKLFF. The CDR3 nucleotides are TGTGCCTGGAGTCCCAGGGGGCGAGGAAATGAAAAACTGTTTTTT.